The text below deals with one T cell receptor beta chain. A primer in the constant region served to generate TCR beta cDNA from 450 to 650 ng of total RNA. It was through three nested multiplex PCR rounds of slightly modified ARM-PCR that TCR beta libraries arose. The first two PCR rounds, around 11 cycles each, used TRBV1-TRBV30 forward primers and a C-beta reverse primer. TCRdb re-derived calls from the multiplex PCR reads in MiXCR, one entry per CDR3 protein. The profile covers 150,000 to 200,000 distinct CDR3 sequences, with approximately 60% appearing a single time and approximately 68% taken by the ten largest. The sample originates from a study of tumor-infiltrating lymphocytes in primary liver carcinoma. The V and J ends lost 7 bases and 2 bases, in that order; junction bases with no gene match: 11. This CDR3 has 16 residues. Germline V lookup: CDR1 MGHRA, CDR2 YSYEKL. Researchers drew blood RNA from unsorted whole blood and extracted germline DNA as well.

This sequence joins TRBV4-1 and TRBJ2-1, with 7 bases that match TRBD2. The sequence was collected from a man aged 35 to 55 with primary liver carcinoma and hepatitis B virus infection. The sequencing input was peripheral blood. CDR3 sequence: CASNENPSGPYNEQFF. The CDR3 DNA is TGCGCCAGCAATGAAAACCCTAGCGGACCCTACAATGAGCAGTTCTTC.